The rows below give T cell receptor beta chains drawn from one sample of a study of OX40 agonist ivuxolimab in advanced cancers. Sequencing was performed with immunoSEQ multiplex PCR; in TCRdb, only in-frame clones are kept and a portion is missing. The sample yields over 60,000 clones, around 90% seen once. The sequencing here drew on CD4+ or CD8+ T cells sorted from blood, taken in a trial of the OX40 agonist ivuxolimab. The receptor source for this set is an adult with an advanced solid tumor such as melanoma, head and neck, liver or kidney cancer. Each CDR3 is given with its conserved first and last residue. A D gene is named only where the DNA matches it firmly.

NA	TRBV7-2	TRBJ1-1	CASSLDPGWGTEAFF	TGTGCCAGCAGCTTAGATCCAGGGTGGGGGACTGAAGCTTTCTTT
NA	TRBV28	TRBJ1-1	CASSLSTGAGYTEAFF	TGTGCCAGCAGTTTATCCACGGGGGCTGGCTACACTGAAGCTTTCTTT
NA	TRBV28	TRBJ1-1	CASSPFLTALNTEAFF	TGTGCCAGCAGTCCTTTCCTGACAGCGTTGAACACTGAAGCTTTCTTT
TRBD1	TRBV6-6	TRBJ2-7	CASSYTRTGMTYEQYF	TGTGCCAGCAGTTACACCAGGACAGGGATGACCTACGAGCAGTACTTC
NA	TRBV6-5	TRBJ2-3	CASSRGVTDTQYF	TGTGCCAGCAGTAGAGGGGTCACAGATACGCAGTATTTT
NA	TRBV7-3	TRBJ2-2	CASSLQATGELFF	TGTGCCAGCAGCTTACAGGCCACCGGGGAGCTGTTTTTT
NA	TRBV6-4	TRBJ2-1	CASSPLGRDSNEQFF	TGTGCCAGCAGTCCCTTAGGGCGGGATAGCAATGAGCAGTTCTTC
NA	TRBV2	TRBJ1-2	CASSEARQGGYGYTF	TGTGCCAGCAGTGAAGCGCGGCAGGGAGGCTATGGCTACACCTTC
TRBD1	TRBV25-1	TRBJ1-1	CASSGAPGQGANTEAFF	TGTGCCAGCAGTGGGGCGCCGGGACAGGGGGCGAACACTGAAGCTTTCTTT
NA	TRBV11-1	TRBJ2-1	CASRGGSSYNEQFF	TGTGCCAGCCGAGGAGGGAGCTCCTACAATGAGCAGTTCTTC
NA	TRBV2	TRBJ2-7	CASRQGSYEQYF	TGTGCCAGCAGGCAGGGGTCCTACGAGCAGTACTTC
TRBD1	TRBV5-1	TRBJ2-7	CASSEDGQGVYEQYF	TGCGCCAGCAGTGAGGATGGACAGGGAGTGTACGAGCAGTACTTC